This TCR beta chain stems from a study of CD8+ T cells in alopecia areata. Across the whole study: Each recipient was a roughly 7-11-week-old female C3H/HeJ mouse given skin from a roughly 6-13-month-old C3H/HeJ donor with spontaneous alopecia.

Extracted RNA was reverse transcribed into cDNA, the sequencing template. Only in-frame clones appear in the TCRdb table, and some are missing; sequencing was by immunoSEQ multiplex PCR. Listed here are approximately 280,000 clones without any singletons, the top ten holding 1.2%. This clone was seen a few times. Mouse germline and gene names are used. The read terminates 4 residues before the CDR3 end, so the remaining end is supplied by the germline J gene. With V trimmed by 4 bases and J by 3 bases, 3 bases remained unmatched. CDR3 length: 14 residues. CDR1 is NSHNY and CDR2 is SYGAGN in the germline V gene. The sorting of pooled cutaneous lymph node cells relied on CD4, CD8alpha, NKG2D, NKG2ACE and other markers.

Material: CD4+ T cells sorted from a lymph node. This TCR derives from a C3H/HeJ mouse with alopecia areata. Mouse MHC haplotype: H2-k. This sequence joins TRBV13-1 and TRBJ2-7, with 11 bases aligning to TRBD2. The part of the CDR3 DNA that was read is TGTGCCAGCAGTCTGGACTGGGGGGTCTAT. Translated, it gives CASSLDWGVY. The CDR3 reads in full as CASSLDWGVYEQYF.